This T cell receptor (beta chain) was recovered during a study of tumor-infiltrating lymphocytes in oesophageal squamous cell carcinoma. This CDR3 comprises 15 residues. Between the trimmed V and J ends, which lost 3 bases and 1 base, there was a span of 12 bases. Germline CDR1 SGHVT, CDR2 SQSDAQ. MiXCR, applied by TCRdb to the PCR reads, yields one record per CDR3 protein. The data hold roughly 11,000 distinct CDR3 sequences, with around 51% observed a single time. The chain couples TRBV7-4 to TRBJ2-5; D possibly corresponds to TRBD2 (6 bases). The receptor was derived from a male donor with esophageal squamous cell carcinoma. The sequenced material came from esophageal tumor tissue. This chain's CDR3 is CASSFYRDFQETQYF. The CDR3 DNA reads TGTGCCAGCAGCTTCTACCGGGACTTCCAAGAGACCCAGTACTTC.